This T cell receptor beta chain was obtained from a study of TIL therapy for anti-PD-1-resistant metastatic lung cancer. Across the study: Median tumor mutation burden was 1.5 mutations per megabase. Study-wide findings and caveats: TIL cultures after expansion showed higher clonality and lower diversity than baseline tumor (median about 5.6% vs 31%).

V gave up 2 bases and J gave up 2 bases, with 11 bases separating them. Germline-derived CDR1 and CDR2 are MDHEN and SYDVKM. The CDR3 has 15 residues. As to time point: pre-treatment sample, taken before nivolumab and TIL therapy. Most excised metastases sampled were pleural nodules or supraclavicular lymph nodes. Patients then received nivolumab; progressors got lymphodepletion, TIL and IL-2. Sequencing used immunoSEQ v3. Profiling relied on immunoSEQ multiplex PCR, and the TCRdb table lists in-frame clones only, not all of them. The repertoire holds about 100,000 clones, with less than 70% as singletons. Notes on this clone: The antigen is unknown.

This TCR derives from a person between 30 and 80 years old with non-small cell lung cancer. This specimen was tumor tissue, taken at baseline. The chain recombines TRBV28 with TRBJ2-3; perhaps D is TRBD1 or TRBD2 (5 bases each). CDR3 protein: CASSLPGPSTDTQYF. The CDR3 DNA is TGTGCCAGCAGTTTACCGGGACCTTCCACAGATACGCAGTATTTT.